A selection of T cell receptor beta chains follows, all from one sample in a study of cytomegalovirus exposure and HLA in healthy donors. This table comes from immunoSEQ multiplex PCR, and its TCRdb copy is limited to in-frame clones, with some not included. Here the sample spans about 200,000 clones, roughly 78% being singletons. Sequenced: PBMCs. These receptors came from a woman aged 25 to 39 in good health and CMV-seropositive. Both conserved end residues are part of each CDR3. Fields, in order: clone size, V gene, CDR3 length, J gene, D gene, CDR3 protein, CDR3 DNA. The D gene is left open where the match is weak. Not every row has a clone size; where given, it reads once, few, many or a size class.

NA,TRBV19,14,TRBJ1-5,NA,CASSIQTGNQPQHF,TGTGCCAGTAGTATTCAAACAGGCAATCAGCCCCAGCATTTT
NA,TRBV5-6,14,TRBJ2-2,TRBD1,CASSLTGATGELFF,TGTGCCAGCAGCTTGACAGGGGCCACCGGGGAGCTGTTTTTT
few,TRBV6-1,17,TRBJ2-5,NA,CASSDPDRQVPQETQYF,TGTGCCAGCAGTGACCCGGACCGACAGGTCCCCCAAGAGACCCAGTACTTC
once,TRBV6-5,15,TRBJ2-7,NA,CASSPPSSPVYEQYF,TGTGCCAGCAGTCCTCCCTCTAGCCCCGTCTACGAGCAGTACTTC
NA,TRBV27,13,TRBJ1-2,TRBD1,CASSLQGAGGYTF,TGTGCCAGCAGCTTACAGGGGGCTGGCGGCTACACCTTC
NA,TRBV19,15,TRBJ2-7,TRBD2,CASSSSSGRSYEQYF,TGTGCCAGTAGTAGCTCTAGCGGGAGGAGTTACGAGCAGTACTTC
NA,TRBV15,16,TRBJ2-3,NA,CATSGMFGAITDTQYF,TGTGCCACCAGCGGAATGTTTGGGGCAATCACAGATACGCAGTATTTT
once,TRBV18,15,TRBJ1-1,TRBD1,CASSPRQGTNTEAFF,TGTGCCAGCTCACCACGACAGGGAACGAACACTGAAGCTTTCTTT
NA,TRBV4-3,14,TRBJ1-1,NA,CASSPQVTEFEAFF,TGCGCCAGCAGCCCCCAAGTGACAGAGTTTGAAGCTTTCTTT
NA,TRBV18,12,TRBJ2-7,NA,CASSETVYEQYF,TGTGCCAGCTCCGAGACAGTCTACGAGCAGTACTTC
NA,TRBV25-1,15,TRBJ2-1,TRBD2,CASRSGGGFYNEQFF,TGTGCCAGCAGAAGTGGCGGGGGATTCTACAATGAGCAGTTCTTC
NA,TRBV20-1,11,TRBJ2-7,NA,CSARGLRTTSF,TGCAGTGCTAGAGGTCTAAGGACTACCAGCTTC
NA,TRBV10-3,12,TRBJ2-1,TRBD2,CAISGRDNEQFF,TGTGCCATCAGCGGGAGGGACAATGAGCAGTTCTTC
NA,TRBV9,16,TRBJ2-1,NA,CASSPRRGGPYNEQFF,TGTGCCAGCAGCCCTCGCCGTGGGGGCCCTTACAATGAGCAGTTCTTC
NA,TRBV9,15,TRBJ2-1,TRBD2,CASSVTGLAGREQFF,TGTGCCAGCAGCGTGACCGGACTAGCGGGGAGAGAGCAGTTCTTC
once,TRBV6-5,15,TRBJ1-3,TRBD1,CASRLQGAPGNTIYF,TGTGCCAGCAGACTACAGGGGGCACCAGGAAACACCATATATTTT
NA,TRBV6-5,14,TRBJ1-1,NA,CASRTVNLNTEAFF,TGTGCCAGCAGGACTGTCAATTTGAACACTGAAGCTTTCTTT
NA,TRBV5-5,14,TRBJ2-7,NA,CASSSTGSSYEQYF,TGTGCCAGCAGCTCTACAGGGAGCTCCTACGAGCAGTACTTC
once,TRBV4-1,18,TRBJ2-3,TRBD2,CASSQDSYTAGATDTQYF,TGCGCCAGCAGCCAAGATTCTTACACGGCGGGAGCCACAGATACGCAGTATTTT
NA,TRBV6-1,12,TRBJ2-3,NA,CASSLASDTQYF,TGTGCCAGCAGCCTGGCCTCAGATACGCAGTATTTT
NA,TRBV10-3,15,TRBJ2-1,TRBD2,CATYLGLAGDNEQFF,TGTGCCACCTATCTGGGATTAGCGGGAGACAATGAGCAGTTCTTC
few,TRBV27,16,TRBJ2-1,TRBD2,CASSPIAGGPVEEQFF,TGTGCCAGCAGCCCCATAGCGGGGGGGCCGGTAGAGGAGCAGTTCTTC
once,TRBV7-2,14,TRBJ2-3,NA,CASSQGTSTDTQYF,TGTGCCAGCAGCCAGGGAACCAGCACAGATACGCAGTATTTT
NA,TRBV28,12,TRBJ2-7,NA,CASLENGYEQYF,TGTGCCAGCCTAGAGAATGGTTACGAGCAGTACTTC